This TCR beta chain was captured by sequencing in a study of blood T cell repertoires in COVID-19. Per the original data handling: Scientists estimated how many nucleated cells there were by amplifying reference gene primers. Sequenced by immunoSEQ multiplex PCR; TCRdb stores in-frame clones only, minus some. Clone size and the V and J calls come from that table; the DNA yielded D and trimming. Among 76,000 or so clones listed, approximately 80% were seen once. Germline-derived CDR1 and CDR2 are MNHEY and SVGAGI. The germline V and J ends were trimmed by 6 bases and 5 bases, with 8 bases remaining between them. There are 12 residues in the CDR3.

The chain employs TRBV6-5 and TRBJ2-1; TRBD1 is a possible D gene (5 bases). The origin of this receptor is a man aged 45-65 years with acute or convalescent COVID-19. The source material was peripheral blood. This CDR3 reads CASRTRDNEQFF. CDR3 sequence (DNA): TGTGCCAGCAGGACCAGGGACAATGAGCAGTTCTTC.